One sample yielded the 30 T cell receptor beta chains listed below, sequenced in a study of response to subunit inactivated influenza vaccine. TCRdb independently ran MiXCR on the RT-PCR reads; one entry per CDR3 protein. The sample holds around 180,000 distinct CDR3 sequences, about 9% seen once. The material was non-naive T cells sorted from PBMCs, obtained on the day of vaccination. The receptors derive from a man aged 50 or older who received an inactivated influenza vaccine.

Only a few counts were recorded for this clonotype. V usage is TRBV18 and J usage is TRBJ2-5, with 8 bases that match TRBD1. Trimming at V came to 1 base and at J to 5 bases, leaving 6 bases not matched to a gene. CDR3 length: 15 amino acids. CDR1 is KGHSH, CDR2 LQKENI, per germline. The CDR3 DNA is TGTGCCAGCTCACCACGAAGTACAGGGGGGGAGACCCAGTACTTC. Protein product: CASSPRSTGGETQYF.

This clonotype turned up a few times. The rearrangement uses TRBV28 and TRBJ1-5; D unclear. Germline V gives CDR1 MDHEN, CDR2 SYDVKM. The ends were cut back, 4 bases at V and 7 bases at J, with 8 bases in the middle. The CDR3 is 12 amino acids. In nucleotides, the CDR3 is TGTGCCAGCAGTTCCCGCGCCCAGCCCCAGCATTTT. Its protein product is CASSSRAQPQHF.

This clonotype was detected only a few times. The rearrangement joins TRBV9 to TRBJ2-2, with a possible D match to TRBD1 (5 bases). Trimming cost V 2 bases and J 5 bases, with 16 bases left between them. This CDR3 has 16 amino acids. Germline V lookup: CDR1 SGDLS, CDR2 YYNGEE. The CDR3 DNA reads as TGTGCCAGCAGCGTCTCGTCAACAGGCCTGACCGGGGAGCTGTTTTTT. It specifies CASSVSSTGLTGELFF.

This clonotype was observed a few times. This chain joins TRBV27 and TRBJ2-5, with 9 bases lining up with TRBD1. The CDR3 has 15 residues. V was pared by 6 bases and J by 2 bases, with 7 bases of the junction left unmatched. CDR1 and CDR2 from the germline V gene are MNHEY and SMNVEV (reference sequence). CDR3 region: CASRRVGQGQETQYF. As DNA, the CDR3 is TGTGCCAGCAGGAGAGTGGGACAGGGTCAAGAGACCCAGTACTTC.

The table lists this clonotype with a few counts. The chain recombines TRBV6-1 with TRBJ2-7, with 11 bases lining up with TRBD1. V lost 3 bases, J lost 3 bases, and 4 bases stayed unmatched. The CDR3 spans 15 residues. From germline, CDR1 is MNHNS and CDR2 SASEGT. Here the CDR3 DNA reads TGTGCCAGCAGTGACCCGGGACAGGGGGTCTACGAGCAGTACTTC. It specifies CASSDPGQGVYEQYF.

This clonotype was seen a few times. The V and J genes are TRBV18 and TRBJ2-1; D not resolved. CDR1 and CDR2 (germline): KGHSH, LQKENI. With 2 bases removed from V and 8 bases from J, the gap between germline ends came to 7 bases. This CDR3 region has 12 residues. This chain's CDR3 is CASSPSAYEQFF. The CDR3, as DNA: TGTGCCAGCTCACCATCTGCGTATGAGCAGTTCTTC.

The chain recombines TRBV6-1 with TRBJ2-1; 11 nucleotides align to TRBD2. This CDR3 has 14 residues. The germline gives CDR1 MNHNS, CDR2 SASEGT. Unmatched junction bases numbered 12, after V lost 10 bases and J lost 10 bases. The CDR3 DNA reads as TGTGCCACCGAAGGGACTAGCGGTTTCGGAGAGCAGTTCTTC. Its protein is CATEGTSGFGEQFF.

This rearrangement joins TRBV28 to TRBJ2-1; D gene uncertain. Germline CDR1 and CDR2: MDHEN and SYDVKM. Trimming removed 2 bases at V and 9 bases at J, with 14 bases between. This CDR3 is 14 amino acids long. The CDR3 loop reads CASSLQAGSGEQFF. The DNA for the CDR3 is TGTGCCAGCAGTTTACAGGCAGGCTCAGGTGAGCAGTTCTTC.

This clonotype was detected a few times. The chain uses TRBV7-2 and TRBJ1-2; 7 bases are a match to TRBD1. This CDR3 contains 17 residues. CDR1 and CDR2 from the germline V gene are SGHTA and FQGNSA. V trimming: 5 bases; J trimming: 8 bases; junction bases outside the gene matches: 20. CDR3 protein: CASSRDRVSGAAGGYTF. The CDR3 bases are TGTGCCAGCAGCCGAGACAGGGTCTCTGGGGCGGCAGGCGGCTACACCTTC.

This clonotype was observed a few times. This chain connects TRBV6-2 or TRBV6-3 to TRBJ2-5; D remains ambiguous. The V gene lost 2 bases and the J gene lost 5 bases, with 9 bases spanning the gap. Germline CDR1 MNHEY, CDR2 SVGEGT. The CDR3 is 13 amino acids. CDR3 region: CASSYIGWETQYF. For the CDR3, the DNA is TGTGCCAGCAGTTACATTGGGTGGGAGACCCAGTACTTC.

This clonotype was recorded many times. The rearrangement joins TRBV7-2 to TRBJ2-7; possible D gene TRBD1, 6 bases. This CDR3 spans 15 amino acids. V shed 4 bases and J shed 2 bases, with 15 bases lying between them. Germline V gene sequence: CDR1 SGHTA, CDR2 FQGNSA. Here the CDR3 reads CASSSPPTGTYEQYF. CDR3 DNA sequence: TGTGCCAGCAGCTCCCCTCCGACAGGAACCTACGAGCAGTACTTC.

This chain joins TRBV11-1 and TRBJ2-3; D possibly corresponds to TRBD2 (5 bases). The CDR3 consists of 19 residues. Trimming removed 0 bases from V and 2 bases from J, with 21 bases in between. In germline, CDR1 is SGHAT, CDR2 FQDESV (reference sequence). CDR3 DNA sequence: TGTGCCAGCAGCTTAGCGACCCACACGACACGGGGTCTCACAGATACGCAGTATTTT. Translating it yields CASSLATHTTRGLTDTQYF.

This clonotype has at least ten counts. The rearrangement links TRBV29-1 to TRBJ2-7; D call uncertain. Trimming removed 4 bases from V and 2 bases from J, with 15 bases in between. Germline V gives CDR1 SQVTM, CDR2 ANQGSEA. The CDR3 contains 14 residues. CDR3 sequence reads: CSVAAPQAPYEQYF. DNA for the CDR3: TGCAGCGTTGCCGCGCCTCAGGCCCCCTACGAGCAGTACTTC.

The sample holds a few counts of this clonotype. J is TRBJ2-3 and V is TRBV20-1; D may be TRBD2 (7 bases). Looked up from germline, CDR1 is DFQATT and CDR2 is SNEGSKA (reference sequence). This CDR3 comprises 15 residues. V lost 5 bases and J 3 bases, leaving 18 bases between the germline ends. The CDR3, as DNA: TGCAGTGCTTCCCATCGGGGGGCGAAGACAGATACGCAGTATTTT. This encodes CSASHRGAKTDTQYF.

The chain couples TRBV20-1 to TRBJ2-3, with 9 bases identical to TRBD2. The CDR3 is 15 amino acids. The junction had 6 bases not matched to a gene; V was cut back by 3 bases and J by 2 bases. The V gene's germline CDR1 is DFQATT and CDR2 SNEGSKA (reference sequence). The CDR3 loop is CSASLAGGYTDTQYF. The CDR3 DNA reads TGCAGTGCTAGTCTGGCGGGGGGGTACACAGATACGCAGTATTTT.

There are many counts of this clonotype. The chain links TRBV12-3 or TRBV12-4 to TRBJ1-2; no clear D gene. V was trimmed by 2 bases and J by 4 bases, leaving 8 bases between them. The CDR3 is made up of 13 amino acids. CDR3 residues: CASSLNTFYGYTF. For the CDR3, the DNA is TGTGCCAGCAGTTTAAACACCTTCTATGGCTACACCTTC.

This clonotype occurred a few times. The chain couples TRBV9 to TRBJ2-7, with 9 positions matching TRBD1. The ends lost 0 bases at V and 2 bases at J; junction bases unmatched: 0. The CDR3 totals 14 residues. The germline gives CDR1 SGDLS, CDR2 YYNGEE. The CDR3, as DNA: TGTGCCAGCAGCGTAGGACAGGGGGCCTACGAGCAGTACTTC. Amino acids: CASSVGQGAYEQYF.

This clonotype was seen repeatedly, ten times or more. The rearrangement uses TRBV5-1 and TRBJ1-1; TRBD1 is a possible D gene (5 bases). Germline CDR1 SGHRS, CDR2 YFSETQ. The V end lost 0 bases, the J end lost 5 bases, and 8 bases lay between the germline ends. This CDR3 has 13 residues. CDR3 sequence: CASSLEWGTEAFF. In DNA, the CDR3 is TGCGCCAGCAGCTTGGAATGGGGGACTGAAGCTTTCTTT.

V is TRBV4-2 and J is TRBJ2-5, with no clear D. V dropped 0 bases and J dropped 1 base, with 6 bases sitting between them. This CDR3 is built from 14 residues. Germline V gene sequence: CDR1 LGHNA, CDR2 YNFKEQ. The CDR3 region is CASSQDYSQETQYF. CDR3 nucleotide sequence: TGTGCCAGCAGCCAAGATTACAGCCAAGAGACCCAGTACTTC.

This clonotype was counted ten times or more. This rearrangement joins TRBV28 to TRBJ1-1, with D uncertain. V lost 1 base and J 1 base, leaving 7 bases between the germline ends. Looked up from germline, CDR1 is MDHEN and CDR2 is SYDVKM. The CDR3 consists of 14 residues. The CDR3 spells CASSLFTENTEAFF. CDR3 nucleotides: TGTGCCAGCAGTTTATTTACAGAGAACACTGAAGCTTTCTTT.

The chain links TRBV4-1 to TRBJ2-1; TRBD2 matches at 9 bases. The CDR3 sequence is 18 residues long. CDR1 and CDR2 from the germline V gene are MGHRA and YSYEKL. V shed 0 bases, J shed 5 bases, and the junction held 11 bases outside the gene matches. In DNA, the CDR3 is TGCGCCAGCAGCCAAGATAGCGACAGCGGGGGGCCTAACAATGAGCAGTTCTTC. This translates into CASSQDSDSGGPNNEQFF.

There are a few counts of this clonotype. J is TRBJ2-5 and V is TRBV20-1; 7 bases fit TRBD2. This CDR3 is 13 amino acids long. The ends lost 1 base at V and 5 bases at J; junction bases unmatched: 4. The germline CDR1 and CDR2 sequences are DFQATT and SNEGSKA (reference sequence). The CDR3 protein is CSARGAGVETQYF. The CDR3 coding sequence is TGCAGTGCTAGAGGGGCGGGAGTGGAGACCCAGTACTTC.

This chain joins TRBV30 and TRBJ2-3; 10 bases are shared with TRBD1. Trimming removed 7 bases from V and 4 bases from J; junction bases left unmatched: 5. This CDR3 has 13 amino acids. From germline, CDR1 is GTSNPN and CDR2 SVGIG (reference sequence). CDR3 sequence reads: CAFDRGLSDTQYF. The CDR3 DNA sequence: TGTGCCTTTGACAGGGGGCTATCAGATACGCAGTATTTT.

This clonotype was counted many times. The CDR3 here is CASSQKLAGGAGANVLTF. The CDR3 region has the DNA TGCGCCAGCAGCCAAAAACTAGCGGGGGGCGCTGGGGCCAACGTCCTGACTTTC. This sequence joins TRBV4-3 and TRBJ2-6; TRBD2 aligns across 12 bases. This CDR3 has 18 amino acids. Germline V gene sequence: CDR1 LGHNA, CDR2 YSLEER. V trimming: 2 bases; J trimming: 2 bases; junction bases outside the gene matches: 4.

A few counts support this clonotype. The chain has TRBV27 and TRBJ2-7, with TRBD2 matching over 9 bases. With 0 bases clipped from V and 3 bases from J, the junction kept 3 bases outside the gene matches. Germline V gives CDR1 MNHEY, CDR2 SMNVEV (reference sequence). This CDR3 comprises 15 residues. The CDR3 here is CASSLSLAGLYEQYF. CDR3 nucleotide sequence: TGTGCCAGCAGTTTATCCCTAGCGGGACTCTACGAGCAGTACTTC.

The V call is TRBV12-3 or TRBV12-4, the J call TRBJ2-7; no definite D call. The germline V and J ends were trimmed by 3 bases and 6 bases, with 12 bases remaining between them. The CDR3 is 13 amino acids. CDR3 protein: CASSLSGAAEQYF. As DNA, the CDR3 is TGTGCCAGCAGTTTGTCAGGTGCGGCCGAGCAGTACTTC.

The chain links TRBV7-2 to TRBJ2-5, with 13 positions matching TRBD2. This CDR3 contains 15 residues. Looked up from germline, CDR1 is SGHTA and CDR2 is FQGNSA. V dropped 5 bases and J dropped 5; count of bases not matched to a gene: 5. Here the CDR3 DNA reads TGTGCCAGCAGCCTGCGGACTAGCGGGAGTGAGACCCAGTACTTC. As protein: CASSLRTSGSETQYF.

Only a few counts were recorded for this clonotype. This chain connects TRBV6-2 or TRBV6-3 to TRBJ1-1; no firm D call. V was shortened by 5 bases and J by 3 bases, with 10 bases between the two germline ends. Germline CDR1 is MNHEY and CDR2 is SVGEGT. This CDR3 is 13 amino acids long. CDR3 loop: CASSTGPYTEAFF. In nucleotides, the CDR3 is TGTGCCAGCAGTACCGGACCTTACACTGAAGCTTTCTTT.

The table lists this clonotype with many counts. The chain has TRBV7-2 and TRBJ1-4; D is unclear. The CDR3 is 13 amino acids. In germline, CDR1 is SGHTA, CDR2 FQGNSA. Trimming left V 0 bases short and J 8 bases short, with 7 bases between. The CDR3 is CASSLASTEKLFF. Written as DNA, the CDR3 is TGTGCCAGCAGCTTAGCAAGCACAGAAAAACTGTTTTTT.

This clonotype was counted between two and nine times. The V gene is TRBV28, the J gene TRBJ2-7; 8 nucleotides match TRBD1. V lost 5 bases, J lost 6 bases, and 9 bases stayed unmatched. Per germline, CDR1 MDHEN and CDR2 SYDVKM. This CDR3 contains 14 residues. The CDR3 here is CASSPFDRGSEQYF. In nucleotides, the CDR3 is TGTGCCAGCAGTCCTTTCGACAGGGGCAGCGAGCAGTACTTC.